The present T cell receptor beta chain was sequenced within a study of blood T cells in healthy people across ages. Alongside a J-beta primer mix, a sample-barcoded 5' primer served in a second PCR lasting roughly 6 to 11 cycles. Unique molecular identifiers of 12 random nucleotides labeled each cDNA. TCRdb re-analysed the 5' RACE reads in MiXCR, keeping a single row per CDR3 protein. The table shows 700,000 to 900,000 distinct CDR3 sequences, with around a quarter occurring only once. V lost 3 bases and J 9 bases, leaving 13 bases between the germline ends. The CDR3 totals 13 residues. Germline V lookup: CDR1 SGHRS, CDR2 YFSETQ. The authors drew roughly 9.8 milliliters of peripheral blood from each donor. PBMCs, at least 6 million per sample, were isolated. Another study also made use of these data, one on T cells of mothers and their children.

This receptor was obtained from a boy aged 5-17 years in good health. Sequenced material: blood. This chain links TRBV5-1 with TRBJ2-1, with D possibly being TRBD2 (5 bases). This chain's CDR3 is CASSWGEGGEQFF. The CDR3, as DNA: TGCGCCAGCAGCTGGGGAGAGGGCGGTGAGCAGTTCTTC. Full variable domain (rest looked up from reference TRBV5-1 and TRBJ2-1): KAGVTQTPRYLIKTRGQQVTLSCSPISGHRSVSWYQQTPGQGLQFLFEYFSETQRNKGNFPGRFSGRQFSNSRSEMNVSTLELGDSALYLCASSWGEGGEQFFGPGTRLTVL.